The T cell receptor (beta chain) under discussion was sequenced for a study of early T cells in non-severe SARS-CoV-2 infection. Study details: RNA in bulk from unsorted whole blood was sequenced, and chains were unpaired.

Germline CDR1 is SGHRS and CDR2 is YFSETQ. This CDR3 contains 13 residues. Between the trimmed V and J ends, which lost 4 bases and 3 bases, there was a span of 10 bases. Individual cDNA molecules were tagged with unique molecular identifiers, the study reported. TCRdb ran MiXCR on the 5' RACE reads and lists one entry per CDR3 protein. Of 50,000 to 80,000 distinct CDR3 sequences detected, over 4.5% appear once; the ten largest clones hold just under 5%. This clonotype was recorded a few times. Its antigen is as yet unknown. Broader study findings: Matching results from VDJdb favored anti-spike CD8 responses, leaving private and CD4 specificities undetected.

Source material: whole blood. J is TRBJ1-1 and V is TRBV5-1; possibly TRBD1 for D (6 bases). This TCR derives from an adult who was a healthcare worker with PCR-confirmed SARS-CoV-2 infection or an uninfected control (not recorded which). The CDR3 DNA is TGCGCCAGCAGCACTGACAGGCACACTGAAGCTTTCTTT. It specifies CASSTDRHTEAFF.